These 18 T cell receptor beta chains share one sample of origin, sequenced in a study of control samples from healthy donors and cancer patients. Repertoires were generated with immunoSEQ multiplex PCR, while TCRdb's copy carries only in-frame clones and drops some. The table shows 100,000 to 150,000 clones, with 85% to 95% occurring only once. Sequencing used PBMCs. The origin of the receptors is a man aged 80 or over with head and neck cancer.

This chain links TRBV19 with TRBJ1-3, with D possibly TRBD1 on 5 matching bases. Germline loops: CDR1 LNHDA, CDR2 SQIVND (reference sequence). V was trimmed by 8 bases and J by 16 bases, leaving 36 bases between them. The CDR3 length is 17 residues. The CDR3 protein is CASDFYTGRSGKNRLYF. The CDR3 DNA reads TGTGCCAGTGACTTTTATACAGGCCGCTCTGGGAAAAATCGACTTTATTTT. Filled out from reference TRBV19 and TRBJ1-3, the complete variable domain reads DGGITQSPKYLFRKEGQNVTLSCEQNLNHDAMYWYRQDPGQGLRLIYYSQIVNDFQKGDIAEGYSVSREKKESFPLTVTSAQKNPTAFYLCASDFYTGRSGKNRLYFGEGSWLTVV.

J is TRBJ2-4 and V is TRBV6-6; TRBD2 is a possible D gene (8 bases). V lost 5 bases to trimming and J lost 0 bases, with 26 bases between them. This CDR3 region has 20 residues. Germline V gives CDR1 MNHNY, CDR2 SVGAGI (reference sequence). DNA of the CDR3: TGTGCCAGCAGTCCTGCGGGGGGTACCCCGGGACAGCTAGCCAAAAACATTCAGTACTTC. It yields the protein CASSPAGGTPGQLAKNIQYF.

The V call is TRBV4-1, the J call TRBJ1-6; 7 nucleotides agree with TRBD1. There are 14 residues in the CDR3. V trimming: 8 bases; J trimming: 10 bases; junction bases outside the gene matches: 11. CDR1 and CDR2 (germline): MGHRA, YSYEKL. The CDR3 bases are TGCGCCAGCGGGAAACGAACAGGGGACTCACCCCTCCACTTT. Its translation is CASGKRTGDSPLHF.

The rearrangement joins TRBV10-3 to TRBJ2-3; 9 bases line up with TRBD1. Germline V lookup: CDR1 ENHRY, CDR2 SYGVKD. This CDR3 has 14 amino acids. Germline trimming cut 6 bases from V and 4 bases from J; bases unmatched to any gene: 5. CDR3 in amino acids: CAIRGQGGADTQYF. Here the CDR3 DNA reads TGTGCCATCAGGGGACAGGGCGGCGCAGATACGCAGTATTTT.

Only one count was recorded for this clone. The chain has TRBV5-5 and TRBJ2-2; D not resolved. The V end was cut by 1 base, the J end by 4 bases, with 5 bases between. The germline gives CDR1 SGHKS, CDR2 YYEKEE (reference sequence). CDR3 size: 13 residues. CDR3 DNA: TGTGCCAGCAGCTTGACGGTCACCGGGGAGCTGTTTTTT. It codes for CASSLTVTGELFF.

The chain couples TRBV18 to TRBJ1-1; unclear D gene. Germline V gene lookup returns CDR1 KGHSH and CDR2 LQKENI. The germline V and J ends were trimmed by 2 bases and 10 bases, with 11 bases remaining between them. CDR3 length: 12 amino acids. This chain's CDR3 is CASSPVPGRAFF. The CDR3 region has the DNA TGTGCCAGCTCACCAGTCCCTGGGCGAGCTTTCTTT.

The V gene is TRBV14, the J gene TRBJ1-2; weak D call: TRBD1 (5 bases). The CDR3 runs 15 residues. V was pared by 2 bases and J by 3 bases, with 13 bases between. Germline CDR1 reads SGHDN; CDR2 reads FVKESK. CDR3 sequence (DNA): TGTGCCAGCAGCCAATTGGGCAGGGCGGACTATGGCTACACCTTC. It specifies CASSQLGRADYGYTF.

The chain has TRBV7-2 and TRBJ1-1; D gene ambiguous. The CDR3 has 14 residues. The germline CDR1 and CDR2 sequences are SGHTA and FQGNSA. The V end lost 6 bases, the J end lost 3 bases, and 14 bases lay between the germline ends. CDR3 sequence: CASRVGSGDTEAFF. The CDR3 DNA follows: TGTGCCAGCAGAGTAGGGTCCGGGGACACTGAAGCTTTCTTT.

The rearrangement links TRBV7-2 to TRBJ1-2, with TRBD1 matching 12 bases. Trimming cost V 5 bases and J 7 bases; bases outside gene matches: 8. This CDR3 contains 15 residues. CDR1 is SGHTA, CDR2 FQGNSA, per germline. The CDR3 bases are TGTGCCAGCAGCCTAGGGGGACAGGGGGCCGGTGGCTACACCTTC. Amino acid sequence: CASSLGGQGAGGYTF.

V and J are TRBV5-1 and TRBJ2-7, with 8 bases lining up with TRBD2. V lost 0 bases, J lost 7 bases, and 9 bases stayed unmatched. Germline assignment: CDR1 SGHRS and CDR2 YFSETQ. The CDR3 spans 15 residues. In nucleotides, the CDR3 is TGCGCCAGCAGCTTGGCCCCAGCGGGGGCTACGGAGCAGTACTTC. Translation gives CASSLAPAGATEQYF.

The chain uses TRBV10-3 and TRBJ2-5; 10 bases match TRBD2. CDR1 and CDR2 (germline): ENHRY, SYGVKD. After removal of 6 bases from V and 5 bases from J, the junction contained 6 bases not matched to a gene. CDR3 length: 14 residues. Written as DNA, the CDR3 is TGTGCCATCAGACCTAGCGGGGGTGGTGAGACCCAGTACTTC. Its translation is CAIRPSGGGETQYF.

The J gene is TRBJ2-7, the V gene TRBV7-2; 7 nucleotides align to TRBD2. V lost 1 base and J lost 3; bases outside the gene matches: 6. The CDR3 consists of 15 residues. CDR1 and CDR2 from the germline V gene are SGHTA and FQGNSA. The CDR3 coding sequence is TGTGCCAGCAGCTTAGTAGCGGGTGTTGTCTACGAGCAGTACTTC. It encodes CASSLVAGVVYEQYF.

This clone has a single count. This CDR3 is CASSLFTRAGWGFNEQFF. CDR3 sequence (DNA): TGTGCCAGCAGCTTATTTACCAGGGCTGGTTGGGGGTTCAATGAGCAGTTCTTC. J is TRBJ2-1 and V is TRBV11-2; perhaps D is TRBD1 or TRBD2 (5 bases each). V was clipped by 2 bases and J by 6 bases, with 23 bases between them. The CDR3 has 18 residues. In germline, CDR1 is SGHAT, CDR2 FQNNGV.

This clone was counted a few times. Additional DNA sequences in this sample encode the identical CDR3. The chain has TRBV6-5 and TRBJ1-6, with D maybe TRBD1 (5 bases). Germline CDR1 is MNHEY and CDR2 is SVGAGI. V lost 6 bases to trimming and J lost 10 bases, with 13 bases between them. The CDR3 runs to 13 residues. Here the CDR3 DNA reads TGTGCCAGCAGCGGTGGGGGGTGGTCACCCCTCCACTTT. This sequence encodes CASSGGGWSPLHF.

This clone came up once. The chain uses TRBV9 and TRBJ2-7, with D unresolved. The CDR3 runs 14 residues. In germline, CDR1 is SGDLS, CDR2 YYNGEE. V gave up 0 bases and J gave up 4 bases, with 11 bases separating them. The CDR3 spells CASSVATDGYEQYF. The DNA for the CDR3 is TGTGCCAGCAGCGTAGCTACGGACGGATACGAGCAGTACTTC.

Regarding this clone: Other nucleotide sequences in the sample specify the same CDR3. The V gene is TRBV30, the J gene TRBJ1-3; D is uncertain. V was pared by 2 bases and J by 9 bases, with 17 bases between. Germline CDR1 is GTSNPN and CDR2 is SVGIG (reference sequence). The CDR3 has 14 residues. The CDR3 region is CAWSLLEGLGTIYF. CDR3 sequence (DNA): TGTGCCTGGAGTTTGTTGGAGGGTCTCGGCACCATATATTTT.

The chain has TRBV24-1 and TRBJ2-1; D is perhaps TRBD2 (5 bases). The CDR3 sequence is 14 residues long. Germline CDR1 KGHDR, CDR2 SFDVKD. Trimming left V 5 bases short and J 9 bases short, with 16 bases between. The CDR3 region is CATSADSESGEQFF. CDR3 DNA sequence: TGTGCCACCAGTGCGGATAGCGAGAGCGGTGAGCAGTTCTTC.

This sequence joins TRBV30 and TRBJ1-2, with D tentatively TRBD1 (6 bases). The CDR3 runs 16 residues. Trimming stripped 0 bases from V and 4 bases from J, with 18 bases between. CDR1 GTSNPN and CDR2 SVGIG come from the germline V gene (reference sequence). The CDR3: CAWSVRLRGRTYGYTF. The CDR3 coding sequence is TGTGCCTGGAGTGTAAGGTTACGGGGGCGAACCTATGGCTACACCTTC.